These T cell receptor beta chains were read from a single sample in a study of cytomegalovirus exposure and HLA in healthy donors. The method was immunoSEQ multiplex PCR; TCRdb's version includes in-frame clones alone and lacks a portion of them. Here the sample spans over 100,000 clones, roughly 79% being singletons. The specimen sequenced was PBMCs. These receptors originate from a woman in her forties in good health and CMV-seronegative. CDR3s include the opening cysteine and the closing phenylalanine or tryptophan. Each record gives: D gene, clone size, J gene, CDR3 length, V gene, CDR3 protein, CDR3 DNA. The D gene is left open where the match is weak. Where a row states a size, it is once, few, many or the class of an expanded clone; other rows omit it.

d_call: .
clone_size: .
j_call: TRBJ1-5
cdr3_length: 15
v_call: TRBV2
cdr3_aa: CASSVSVFSNQPQHF
cdr3_nt: TGTGCCAGCAGTGTTTCCGTCTTTAGCAATCAGCCCCAGCATTTT

d_call: TRBD2
clone_size: .
j_call: TRBJ2-1
cdr3_length: 14
v_call: TRBV7-8
cdr3_aa: CASRGGLFYNEQFF
cdr3_nt: TGTGCCAGCCGCGGGGGGCTGTTCTACAATGAGCAGTTCTTC

d_call: .
clone_size: .
j_call: TRBJ2-7
cdr3_length: 13
v_call: TRBV2
cdr3_aa: CASRVDRNYEQYF
cdr3_nt: TGTGCCAGCAGAGTCGACAGGAACTACGAGCAGTACTTC

d_call: .
clone_size: few
j_call: TRBJ2-1
cdr3_length: 15
v_call: TRBV4-1
cdr3_aa: CASNQGQSSYNEQFF
cdr3_nt: TGCGCCAGCAATCAGGGACAAAGCTCCTACAATGAGCAGTTCTTC

d_call: .
clone_size: once
j_call: TRBJ1-2
cdr3_length: 14
v_call: TRBV2
cdr3_aa: CASRERQDFYGYTF
cdr3_nt: TGTGCCAGCAGGGAAAGACAGGATTTCTATGGCTACACCTTC

d_call: .
clone_size: .
j_call: TRBJ2-5
cdr3_length: 15
v_call: TRBV7-7
cdr3_aa: CASSQTGTTEETQYF
cdr3_nt: TGTGCTAGCAGCCAAACCGGGACAACCGAGGAGACCCAGTACTTC

d_call: TRBD1
clone_size: .
j_call: TRBJ2-7
cdr3_length: 18
v_call: TRBV6-1
cdr3_aa: CASSERDRGRRFSYEQYF
cdr3_nt: TGTGCCAGCAGTGAACGGGACAGGGGGCGTAGATTTAGTTACGAGCAGTACTTC

d_call: TRBD2
clone_size: .
j_call: TRBJ2-3
cdr3_length: 17
v_call: TRBV5-1
cdr3_aa: CASSLLAGGQSTDTQYF
cdr3_nt: TGCGCCAGCAGCTTGTTAGCGGGGGGGCAGAGCACAGATACGCAGTATTTT

d_call: TRBD2
clone_size: .
j_call: TRBJ2-3
cdr3_length: 16
v_call: TRBV27
cdr3_aa: CASRAAERGITDTQYF
cdr3_nt: TGTGCCAGCAGAGCCGCCGAGCGGGGGATCACAGATACGCAGTATTTT

d_call: TRBD1
clone_size: .
j_call: TRBJ2-7
cdr3_length: 12
v_call: TRBV6-5
cdr3_aa: CASSPTGGKQYF
cdr3_nt: TGTGCCAGCAGTCCTACAGGGGGCAAGCAGTACTTC

d_call: .
clone_size: .
j_call: TRBJ1-2
cdr3_length: 16
v_call: TRBV4-1
cdr3_aa: CASSQDSDRRGYGYTF
cdr3_nt: TGCGCCAGCAGCCAAGATTCCGACAGGAGAGGGTATGGCTACACCTTC

d_call: .
clone_size: .
j_call: TRBJ1-4
cdr3_length: 16
v_call: TRBV4-1
cdr3_aa: CASSQLLGAGNEKLFF
cdr3_nt: TGCGCCAGCAGCCAACTCTTGGGGGCAGGGAATGAAAAACTGTTTTTT

d_call: TRBD1
clone_size: once
j_call: TRBJ1-5
cdr3_length: 14
v_call: TRBV6-1
cdr3_aa: CASAGQGVIVPQHF
cdr3_nt: TGTGCCAGCGCAGGACAGGGGGTAATCGTTCCCCAGCATTTT

d_call: .
clone_size: .
j_call: TRBJ2-5
cdr3_length: 11
v_call: TRBV12-5
cdr3_aa: CASGFIETQYF
cdr3_nt: TGTGCTAGTGGTTTTATAGAGACCCAGTACTTC

d_call: .
clone_size: .
j_call: TRBJ1-1
cdr3_length: 14
v_call: TRBV9
cdr3_aa: CASSAGHVNTEAFF
cdr3_nt: TGTGCCAGCAGCGCAGGGCACGTGAACACTGAAGCTTTCTTT

d_call: TRBD1
clone_size: few
j_call: TRBJ2-3
cdr3_length: 14
v_call: TRBV27
cdr3_aa: CASSQGQGISTQYF
cdr3_nt: TGTGCCAGCAGTCAAGGACAGGGAATAAGTACGCAGTATTTT